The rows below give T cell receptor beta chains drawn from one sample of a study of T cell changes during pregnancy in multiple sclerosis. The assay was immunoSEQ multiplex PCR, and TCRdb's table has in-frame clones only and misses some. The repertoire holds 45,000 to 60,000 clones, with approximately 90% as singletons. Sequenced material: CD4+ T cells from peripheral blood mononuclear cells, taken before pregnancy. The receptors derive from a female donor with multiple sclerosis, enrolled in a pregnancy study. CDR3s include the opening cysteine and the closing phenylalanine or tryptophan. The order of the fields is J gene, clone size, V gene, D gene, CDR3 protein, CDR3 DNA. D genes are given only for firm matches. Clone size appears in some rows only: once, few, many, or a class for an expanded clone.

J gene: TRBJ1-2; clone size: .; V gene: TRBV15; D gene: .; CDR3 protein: CATSRPDTLFDGYTF; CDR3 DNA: TGTGCCACCAGCAGACCCGACACCTTATTCGATGGCTACACCTTC
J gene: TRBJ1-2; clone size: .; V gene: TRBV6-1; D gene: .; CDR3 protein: CASSEILLRGPFNYGYTF; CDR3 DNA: TGTGCCAGCAGTGAGATCCTTCTAAGGGGTCCCTTTAACTATGGCTACACCTTC
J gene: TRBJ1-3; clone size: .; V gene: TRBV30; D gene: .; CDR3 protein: CAADRLSGSGNTIYF; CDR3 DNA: TGTGCCGCAGACAGGTTGTCCGGCTCTGGAAACACCATATATTTT
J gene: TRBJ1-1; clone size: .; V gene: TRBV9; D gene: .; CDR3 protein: CASSVGEGEGWTFF; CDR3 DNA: TGTGCCAGCAGCGTAGGCGAGGGTGAGGGTTGGACTTTCTTT
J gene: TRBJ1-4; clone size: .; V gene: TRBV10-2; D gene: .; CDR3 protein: CASMKGRGEKLFF; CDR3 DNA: TGCGCCAGCATGAAAGGGAGAGGTGAAAAACTGTTTTTT
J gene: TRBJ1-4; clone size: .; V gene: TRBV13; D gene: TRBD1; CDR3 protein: CASSLRTGPHEKLFF; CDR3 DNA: TGTGCCAGCAGCTTAAGGACAGGGCCCCATGAAAAACTGTTTTTT
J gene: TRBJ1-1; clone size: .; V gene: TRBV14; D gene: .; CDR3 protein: CASSQGRGFLNTEAFF; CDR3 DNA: TGTGCCAGCAGCCAGGGGAGGGGATTCCTGAACACTGAAGCTTTCTTT
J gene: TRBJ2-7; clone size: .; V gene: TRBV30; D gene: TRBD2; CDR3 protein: CAWKLGASGSYEQYF; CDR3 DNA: TGTGCCTGGAAATTAGGGGCTAGCGGCTCCTACGAGCAGTACTTC
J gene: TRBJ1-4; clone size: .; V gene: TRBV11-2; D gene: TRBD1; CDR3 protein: CASSLVPSFQGAYEKLFF; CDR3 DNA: TGTGCCAGCAGCTTAGTTCCGTCTTTTCAGGGGGCTTACGAAAAACTGTTTTTT
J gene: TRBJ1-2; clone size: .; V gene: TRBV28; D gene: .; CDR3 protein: CASSLWVSEGYTF; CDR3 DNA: TGTGCCAGCAGTTTATGGGTTTCGGAGGGCTACACCTTC
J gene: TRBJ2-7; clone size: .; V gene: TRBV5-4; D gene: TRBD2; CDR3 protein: CASSPTGTRGGDYEQYF; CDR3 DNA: TGTGCCAGCAGCCCGACCGGGACCCGGGGGGGGGACTACGAGCAGTACTTC
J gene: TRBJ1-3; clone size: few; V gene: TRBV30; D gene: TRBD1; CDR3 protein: CAWSSGTGVRGNTIYF; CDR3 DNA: TGTGCCTGGAGTTCCGGGACAGGGGTGCGGGGAAACACCATATATTTT
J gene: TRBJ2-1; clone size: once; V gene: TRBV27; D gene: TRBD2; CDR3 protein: CASRTSGSYEQFF; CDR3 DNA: TGTGCCAGTAGGACTAGCGGGAGTTATGAGCAGTTCTTC
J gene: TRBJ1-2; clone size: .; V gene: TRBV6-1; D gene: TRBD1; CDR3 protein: CASSTTGGDYGYTF; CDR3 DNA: TGTGCCAGCAGTACGACAGGGGGCGACTATGGCTACACCTTC
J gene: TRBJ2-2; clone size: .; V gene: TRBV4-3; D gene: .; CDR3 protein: CASSPGRTNTGELFF; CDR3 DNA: TGCGCCAGCAGCCCCGGACGGACAAACACCGGGGAGCTGTTTTTT
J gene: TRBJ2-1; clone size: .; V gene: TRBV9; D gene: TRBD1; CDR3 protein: CASSAGQGSEQFF; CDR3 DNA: TGTGCCAGCAGCGCTGGACAGGGGAGTGAGCAGTTCTTC
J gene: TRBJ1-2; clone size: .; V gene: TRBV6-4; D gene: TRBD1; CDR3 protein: CASSATGMGGYTF; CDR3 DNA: TGTGCCAGCAGCGCGACAGGGATGGGGGGCTACACCTTC
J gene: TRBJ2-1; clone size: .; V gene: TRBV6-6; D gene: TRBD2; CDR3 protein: CASRGGLAGEQFF; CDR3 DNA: TGTGCCAGCAGGGGGGGACTAGCCGGCGAGCAGTTCTTC
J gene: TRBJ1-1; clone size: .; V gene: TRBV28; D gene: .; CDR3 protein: CASSFVEVMNTEAFF; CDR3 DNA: TGTGCCAGCAGTTTTGTAGAGGTTATGAACACTGAAGCTTTCTTT
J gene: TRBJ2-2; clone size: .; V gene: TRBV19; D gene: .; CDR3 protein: CASSIGTNTGELFF; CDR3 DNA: TGTGCCAGTAGTATAGGTACTAACACCGGGGAGCTGTTTTTT
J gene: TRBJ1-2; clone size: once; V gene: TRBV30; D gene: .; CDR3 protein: CAWSGAWTSTFYGYTF; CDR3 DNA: TGTGCCTGGAGTGGAGCTTGGACAAGCACCTTCTATGGCTACACCTTC
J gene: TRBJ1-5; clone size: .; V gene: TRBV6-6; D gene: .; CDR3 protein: CASSYGQNQPQHF; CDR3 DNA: TGTGCCAGCAGTTACGGGCAAAATCAGCCCCAGCATTTT
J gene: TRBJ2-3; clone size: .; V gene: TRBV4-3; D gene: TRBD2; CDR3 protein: CASSQGLVGQDTQYF; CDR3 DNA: TGCGCCAGCAGCCAGGGACTAGTGGGACAAGATACGCAGTATTTT
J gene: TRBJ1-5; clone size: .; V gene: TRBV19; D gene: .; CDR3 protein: CASSPALPGQTISFNQPQHF; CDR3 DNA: TGTGCCAGTAGCCCTGCGCTTCCCGGACAGACCATTAGCTTCAATCAGCCCCAGCATTTT
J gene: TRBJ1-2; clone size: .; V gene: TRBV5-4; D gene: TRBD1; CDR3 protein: CASRSGQGAEGYGYTF; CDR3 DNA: TGTGCCAGCAGATCGGGACAGGGGGCAGAGGGCTATGGCTACACCTTC
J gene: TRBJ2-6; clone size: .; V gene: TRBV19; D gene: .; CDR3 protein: CASSMRVGANVLTF; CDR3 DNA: TGTGCCAGTAGTATGAGGGTTGGGGCCAACGTCCTGACTTTC
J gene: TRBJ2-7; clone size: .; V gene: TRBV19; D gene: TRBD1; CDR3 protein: CASSPGTGLYEQYF; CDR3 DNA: TGTGCCAGTAGTCCCGGGACAGGGCTCTACGAGCAGTACTTC
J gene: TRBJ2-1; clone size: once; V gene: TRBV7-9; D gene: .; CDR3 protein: CASSLGAVSYNEQFF; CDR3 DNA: TGTGCCAGCAGCTTAGGGGCAGTCTCCTACAATGAGCAGTTCTTC
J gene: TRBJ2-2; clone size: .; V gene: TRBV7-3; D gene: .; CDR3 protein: CASSSRGGGTGELFF; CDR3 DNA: TGTGCCAGCAGCTCAAGAGGGGGTGGGACCGGGGAGCTGTTTTTT
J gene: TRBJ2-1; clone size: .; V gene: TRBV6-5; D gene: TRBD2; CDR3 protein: CASSFAGGFEQFF; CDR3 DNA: TGTGCCAGCAGTTTTGCGGGAGGGTTTGAGCAGTTCTTC
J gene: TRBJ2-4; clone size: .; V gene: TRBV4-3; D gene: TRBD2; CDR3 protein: CASSRGPSGADIIQYF; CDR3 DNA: TGCGCCAGCAGCCGCGGGCCTAGCGGCGCTGATATCATTCAGTACTTC
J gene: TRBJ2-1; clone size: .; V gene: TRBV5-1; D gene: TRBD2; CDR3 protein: CASSGTSGTYNEQFF; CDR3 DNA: TGCGCCAGCAGCGGGACTAGCGGGACCTACAATGAGCAGTTCTTC
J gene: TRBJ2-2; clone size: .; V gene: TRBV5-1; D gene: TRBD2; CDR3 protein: CASSLTSVNTGELFF; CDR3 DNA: TGCGCCAGCAGCTTGACTAGCGTGAACACCGGGGAGCTGTTTTTT
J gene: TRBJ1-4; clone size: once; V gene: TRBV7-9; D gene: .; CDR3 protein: CASSSLGQEGEKLFF; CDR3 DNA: TGTGCCAGCAGCTCCCTGGGGCAGGAAGGGGAAAAACTGTTTTTT
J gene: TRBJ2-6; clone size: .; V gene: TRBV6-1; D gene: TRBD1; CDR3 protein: CASSGDSGSGANVLTF; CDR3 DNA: TGTGCCAGCAGTGGGGACAGTGGCTCTGGGGCCAACGTCCTGACTTTC
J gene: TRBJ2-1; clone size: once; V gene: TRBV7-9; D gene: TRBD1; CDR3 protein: CASGPGQAPWSEQFF; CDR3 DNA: TGTGCCAGCGGCCCGGGACAGGCTCCGTGGAGTGAGCAGTTCTTC
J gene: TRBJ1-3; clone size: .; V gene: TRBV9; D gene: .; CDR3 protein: CASSVLSGNTIYF; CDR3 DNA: TGTGCCAGCAGCGTCCTCTCTGGAAACACCATATATTTT
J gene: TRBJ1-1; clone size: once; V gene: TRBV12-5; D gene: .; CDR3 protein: CASGSPPGLMNTEAFF; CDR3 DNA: TGTGCTAGTGGTTCCCCTCCGGGTCTCATGAACACTGAAGCTTTCTTT
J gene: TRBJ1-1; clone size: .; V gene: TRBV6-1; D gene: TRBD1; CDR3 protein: CASNLQDRASAFF; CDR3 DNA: TGTGCCAGCAATCTCCAGGACAGGGCGTCGGCTTTCTTT
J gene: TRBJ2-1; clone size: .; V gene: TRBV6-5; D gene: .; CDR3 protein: CASSGLRQQFF; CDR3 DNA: TGTGCCAGCAGTGGACTCAGGCAGCAGTTCTTC
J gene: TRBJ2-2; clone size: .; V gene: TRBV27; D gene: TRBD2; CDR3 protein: CASSLFGGSGKKELFF; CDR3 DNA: TGTGCCAGCAGTTTGTTCGGGGGTAGCGGGAAGAAGGAGCTGTTTTTT